The next 6 T cell receptor beta chains were all read from a single sample in a study of T-cell memory formation after mild COVID-19. TCRdb independently ran MiXCR on the 5' RACE reads; one entry per CDR3 protein. The table lists approximately 240,000 distinct CDR3 sequences, 16% of them singletons, with approximately 3.5% in the top ten. Sequencing was carried out using PBMCs or a T cell subset sorted from them (not recorded which). The receptors were sampled from a young man who had mild COVID-19 (a few samples of this study predate the infection). Cell type and time point are not known.

The sample holds a few counts of this clonotype. This sequence joins TRBV7-9 and TRBJ2-5; D possibly matches TRBD1 or TRBD2 (5 bases each). Germline V gives CDR1 SEHNR, CDR2 FQNEAQ (reference sequence). V dropped 5 bases and J dropped 0 bases, with 13 bases sitting between them. CDR3 length: 15 amino acids. CDR3 sequence: CASSGGVWNQETQYF. In nucleotides, the CDR3 is TGTGCCAGCAGCGGGGGTGTGTGGAACCAAGAGACCCAGTACTTC.

The chain links TRBV4-2 to TRBJ1-6, with no clear D. The CDR3 covers 13 residues. The V and J ends lost 1 base and 4 bases respectively, with 2 bases between them. The germline V gene encodes CDR1 LGHNA and CDR2 YNFKEQ. This CDR3 reads CASSQGYNSPLHF. The CDR3 nucleotides read TGTGCCAGCAGCCAAGGGTATAATTCACCCCTCCACTTT.

The chain combines TRBV6-5 with TRBJ2-1, with 8 bases identical to TRBD2. CDR1 and CDR2 from the germline V gene are MNHEY and SVGAGI. V was clipped by 2 bases and J by 9 bases; unmatched bases: 9. CDR3 length equals 15 residues. CDR3 loop: CASSYEAGVRSEQFF. The DNA for the CDR3 is TGTGCCAGCAGTTACGAAGCGGGGGTACGGAGTGAGCAGTTCTTC.

This clonotype was recorded at least ten times. V usage is TRBV20-1 and J usage is TRBJ2-3; 15 bases line up with TRBD2. The CDR3 covers 15 residues. Germline lookup yields CDR1 DFQATT and CDR2 SNEGSKA (reference sequence). CDR3 sequence: CSARGTSGGTDTQYF. Here the CDR3 DNA reads TGCAGCGCCCGCGGGACTAGCGGGGGGACAGATACGCAGTATTTT.

A few counts support this clonotype. This chain connects TRBV7-2 to TRBJ2-3; 7 bases align to TRBD1. This CDR3 is built from 14 residues. V lost 1 base and J lost 9; bases outside the gene matches: 7. CDR1 is SGHTA, CDR2 FQGNSA, per germline. The DNA of the CDR3 is TGTGCCAGCAGCTTAGGGGGCAGGGGGAAAACGCAGTATTTT. Amino acids: CASSLGGRGKTQYF.

The table lists this clonotype with a few counts. The V gene is TRBV28, the J gene TRBJ1-5, with D possibly being TRBD1 (5 bases). The CDR3 loop spans 14 amino acids. Germline V gene sequence: CDR1 MDHEN, CDR2 SYDVKM. V dropped 2 bases and J dropped 6 bases, with 11 bases sitting between them. CDR3 sequence: CASSLGGWSQPQHF. The CDR3 nucleotides are TGTGCCAGCAGTTTAGGGGGGTGGTCTCAGCCCCAGCATTTT. Full variable domain (rest looked up from reference TRBV28 and TRBJ1-5): DVKVTQSSRYLVKRTGEKVFLECVQDMDHENMFWYRQDPGLGLRLIYFSYDVKMKEKGDIPEGYSVSREKKERFSLILESASTNQTSMYLCASSLGGWSQPQHFGDGTRLSIL.